The present T cell receptor (beta chain) was sequenced within a study of T cells in tuberculosis. This table comes from immunoSEQ multiplex PCR, and its TCRdb copy is limited to in-frame clones, with some not included. The table shows tens of thousands of clones, with around 90% occurring only once. In germline, CDR1 is MNHNY, CDR2 SVGAGI (reference sequence). Germline trimming cut 5 bases from V and 4 bases from J; bases unmatched to any gene: 4. This CDR3 has 15 residues. This TCR was sampled from a donor aged 10-29 years with latent tuberculosis or without tuberculosis infection. Some clones in this sample may be carry-over from other donors' samples. Sequenced sample: PBMCs. The chain links TRBV6-6 to TRBJ2-6; 8 bases are shared with TRBD1. The CDR3 DNA reads as TGTGCCAGCAGTCAGACAGGGGTCGGGGCCAACGTCCTGACTTTC. Encoded protein: CASSQTGVGANVLTF.